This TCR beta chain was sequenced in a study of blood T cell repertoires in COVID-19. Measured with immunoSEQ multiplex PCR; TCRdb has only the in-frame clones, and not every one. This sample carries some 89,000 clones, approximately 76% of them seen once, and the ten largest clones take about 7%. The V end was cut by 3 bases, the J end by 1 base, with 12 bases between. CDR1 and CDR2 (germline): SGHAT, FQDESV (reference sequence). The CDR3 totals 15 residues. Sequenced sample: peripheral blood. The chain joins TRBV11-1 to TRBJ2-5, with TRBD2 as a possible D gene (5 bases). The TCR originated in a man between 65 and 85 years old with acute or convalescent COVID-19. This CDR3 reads CASSFEGIRQETQYF. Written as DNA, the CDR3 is TGTGCCAGCAGCTTCGAGGGCATACGCCAAGAGACCCAGTACTTC.